The 13 T cell receptor beta chains in this list originate from one sample, sequenced in a study of OX40 agonist ivuxolimab in advanced cancers. Here immunoSEQ multiplex PCR was the method, and the copy in TCRdb shows in-frame clones only, minus some. The sample lists 98,000 or so clones; 91% were seen once. The sequenced sample was CD4+ or CD8+ T cells sorted from blood, obtained in a trial of the OX40 agonist ivuxolimab. The receptors stem from an adult with an advanced solid tumor such as melanoma, head and neck, liver or kidney cancer.

This sequence joins TRBV11-3 and TRBJ2-5; 11 bases fit TRBD2. There are 16 residues in the CDR3. The V gene end was trimmed by 3 bases and the J gene end by 3 bases; junction bases not matched to a gene: 6. Germline-derived CDR1 and CDR2 are SGHNT and YENEEA. The CDR3 bases are TGTGCCAGCAGCTTGAGGGGACTAGCGGCAAAAGAGACCCAGTACTTC. Translation gives CASSLRGLAAKETQYF.

The chain couples TRBV6-1 to TRBJ1-5; the match to TRBD1 covers 8 bases. Germline CDR1 reads MNHNS; CDR2 reads SASEGT. The CDR3 spans 14 residues. In nucleotides, the CDR3 is TGTCCCCGGGACAGGAAATATAGCAATCAGCCCCAGCATTTT. It is translated as CPRDRKYSNQPQHF.

The chain joins TRBV28 to TRBJ2-7; a weak D match, TRBD1 (6 bases). Trimming stripped 2 bases from V and 0 bases from J, with 8 bases between. Germline assignment: CDR1 MDHEN and CDR2 SYDVKM. The CDR3 spans 14 residues. CDR3 in amino acids: CASSLVGGSYEQYF. The CDR3 DNA is TGTGCCAGCAGTTTAGTAGGGGGCTCCTACGAGCAGTACTTC.

The CDR3 region has the DNA TGTGCCAGCAGTGCTGACAGGCCCAATCAGCCCCAGCATTTT. Translating gives CASSADRPNQPQHF. This chain links TRBV28 with TRBJ1-5, with D possibly matching TRBD1 (6 bases). The CDR3 is 14 residues long. V lost 5 bases and J 3 bases, leaving 11 bases between the germline ends. Germline loops: CDR1 MDHEN, CDR2 SYDVKM.

The chain combines TRBV2 with TRBJ2-1; 10 bases are shared with TRBD2. CDR1 and CDR2 (germline): SNHLY, FYNNEI. The ends lost 2 bases at V and 2 bases at J; junction bases unmatched: 0. The CDR3 spans 15 residues. CDR3 in amino acids: CASSELAGAYNEQFF. CDR3 nucleotide sequence: TGTGCCAGCAGTGAACTAGCGGGAGCCTACAATGAGCAGTTCTTC.

The J gene is TRBJ2-3, the V gene TRBV5-6; 12 nucleotides agree with TRBD1. The CDR3 spans 16 residues. V dropped 4 bases and J dropped 4; count of bases not matched to a gene: 7. The germline V gene has CDR1 SGHDT and CDR2 YYEEEE. The CDR3: CASSIAGQGAADTQYF. The CDR3 DNA follows: TGTGCCAGCAGCATAGCGGGACAGGGGGCGGCAGATACGCAGTATTTT.

This chain connects TRBV5-1 to TRBJ1-3, with D maybe TRBD1 (5 bases). The CDR3 extends over 14 amino acids. V was shortened by 2 bases and J by 5 bases, with 11 bases between the two germline ends. Germline V gene lookup returns CDR1 SGHRS and CDR2 YFSETQ. DNA for the CDR3: TGCGCCAGCAGCTTTGAGGGGTTAAGAAACACCATATATTTT. This sequence encodes CASSFEGLRNTIYF.

This chain connects TRBV29-1 to TRBJ2-5; D unresolved. The CDR3 is made up of 12 amino acids. V shed 6 bases and J shed 5 bases, with 13 bases lying between them. Germline CDR1 and CDR2: SQVTM and ANQGSEA. CDR3 coding DNA: TGCAGCGTCGGTAGCACCTGGGAGACCCAGTACTTC. Translating gives CSVGSTWETQYF.

V gene TRBV5-1 combines with J gene TRBJ2-7, with D possibly matching TRBD1 (6 bases). This CDR3 spans 17 amino acids. The V end lost 5 bases, the J end lost 0 bases, and 21 bases lay between the germline ends. Germline CDR1 SGHRS, CDR2 YFSETQ. The CDR3 protein is CASRPDRLLKGSYEQYF. CDR3 sequence (DNA): TGCGCCAGCAGACCGGACAGACTCTTGAAAGGCTCCTACGAGCAGTACTTC.

In its sample, this clone was seen once. The V gene is TRBV5-1, the J gene TRBJ2-2; TRBD1 matches at 9 bases. V was clipped by 7 bases and J by 5 bases; unmatched bases: 9. Looked up from germline, CDR1 is SGHRS and CDR2 is YFSETQ. This CDR3 is built from 15 residues. The CDR3: CASCEPGQGTGELFF. CDR3 DNA sequence: TGCGCCAGCTGTGAACCGGGACAGGGAACCGGGGAGCTGTTTTTT. Drawing the rest from reference TRBV5-1 and TRBJ2-2, the complete variable domain is KAGVTQTPRYLIKTRGQQVTLSCSPISGHRSVSWYQQTPGQGLQFLFEYFSETQRNKGNFPGRFSGRQFSNSRSEMNVSTLELGDSALYLCASCEPGQGTGELFFGEGSRLTVL.

This rearrangement joins TRBV5-1 to TRBJ1-1; the D gene is possibly TRBD1 (6 bases). Germline V gene sequence: CDR1 SGHRS, CDR2 YFSETQ. V was trimmed by 4 bases and J by 11 bases, leaving 21 bases between them. The CDR3 runs to 14 residues. CDR3 DNA sequence: TGCGCCAGCAGCCCCGATGGGGACACACTGGGGGCTTTCTTT. The encoded protein is CASSPDGDTLGAFF. Combining the CDR3 with reference TRBV5-1 and TRBJ1-1 gives the whole variable domain KAGVTQTPRYLIKTRGQQVTLSCSPISGHRSVSWYQQTPGQGLQFLFEYFSETQRNKGNFPGRFSGRQFSNSRSEMNVSTLELGDSALYLCASSPDGDTLGAFFGQGTRLTVV.

This clone was found once. The chain is built from TRBV15 and TRBJ2-7; D ambiguous. Trimming left V 0 bases short and J 0 bases short, with 9 bases between. CDR1 LNHNV and CDR2 YYDKDF come from the germline V gene (reference sequence). The length of the CDR3 is 15 residues. This chain's CDR3 is CATSRDPSHSYEQYF. DNA of the CDR3: TGTGCCACCAGCAGAGATCCATCCCACTCCTACGAGCAGTACTTC.

V gene TRBV7-2 combines with J gene TRBJ2-7; D possibly corresponds to TRBD2 (6 bases). V lost 5 bases and J 0 bases, leaving 14 bases between the germline ends. Germline V gene sequence: CDR1 SGHTA, CDR2 FQGNSA. The CDR3 totals 15 residues. CDR3 sequence: CASSPLAGSSYEQYF. As DNA, the CDR3 is TGTGCCAGCAGCCCCTTGGCCGGGAGCTCCTACGAGCAGTACTTC.